Below, one TCR beta chain is given with its context. What it binds is unknown. This specimen belongs to a study of T-cell reconstitution after alpha-beta-depleted transplantation in children. Overall study results and limits: Approximately two months post-transplant, alpha-beta T cells reportedly originated from several hundred expanded graft clones. Newly generated T cells supplied most T-cell counts and diversity one year post-transplant.

J was trimmed by 8 bases and V by 8 bases; bases with no gene match: 11. The CDR3 is 14 residues long. Germline values: CDR1 MNHEY, CDR2 SMNVEV (reference sequence). Preparation of the TCRbeta library was carried out with unique molecular identifiers. Via MiXCR, TCRdb re-called the PCR reads, giving one row per CDR3 protein. The table shows about a million distinct CDR3 sequences, with around 30% occurring only once. The receptor was isolated from a boy in the first two years of life who had a stem cell transplant for SCID, so the T cells may come from the graft donor. The chain recombines TRBV27 with TRBJ2-1, with 8 bases lining up with TRBD2. The sample consisted of PBMCs, mostly from graft donor cells, taken 360 days after TCRalphabeta/CD19-depleted stem cell transplant. Here the CDR3 reads CASPPGLGGHEQFF. CDR3 nucleotide sequence: TGTGCCAGCCCTCCGGGACTAGGTGGCCATGAGCAGTTCTTC.